This T cell receptor (beta chain) was found in a study of blood T cells in healthy people across ages. Background on the study: Per two T cells, about one barcoded beta molecule was captured through template switching.

This clonotype has ten or more counts. Antigen specificity is unknown. Each sample yielded at least 6 million isolated PBMCs. Overall study results and limits: When one million T cells were used, diversity estimates were thought to be underestimates.

The CDR3 is 16 amino acids. Germline V gene data show CDR1 as MNHEY and CDR2 as SVGEGT. V lost 8 bases, J lost 4 bases, and 10 bases stayed unmatched. A second PCR of 7 to 11 cycles used a sample-barcoded 5' primer and a J-beta primer mix. One entry per CDR3 protein results from TCRdb running MiXCR on the 5' RACE reads. The table includes roughly 1 million distinct CDR3 sequences, about 23% detected once. This sample also belongs to another study, concerning T cells of mothers and their children. Turning to that study: Unrelated mother-child pairs always had slightly, but never significantly, lower normalized overlap than related pairs.

Source material: blood. The chain couples TRBV6-2 or TRBV6-3 to TRBJ1-5; 11 bases match TRBD1. This receptor was obtained from a girl aged 2 to 9 in good health. CDR3 DNA sequence: TGTGCCAGCTGGACAGGGGGCCGGGACTCGAATCAGCCCCAGCATTTT. It specifies CASWTGGRDSNQPQHF.